This T cell receptor beta chain was sequenced in a study of shared clonotypes between healthy human individuals. Study results and caveats: What naive subsets generally showed was a larger estimated richness than memory subsets showed. Blood was the sole source, and tissue repertoires probably differ. Among four donors, approximately 5% of naive CD4 clonotypes were found in common.

Regarding this clone: Its specificity is unknown.

The repertoire was sequenced with immunoSEQ multiplex PCR; TCRdb's copy has only in-frame clones and lacks some. There are 600,000 to 750,000 clones in the sample; 72% occur only once, and over 1.5% lies in the top ten. This CDR3 contains 14 residues. The ends were cut back, 2 bases at V and 4 bases at J, with 12 bases in the middle. Germline CDR1 is SGHNT and CDR2 is YYREEE (reference sequence). This sequence originates from a woman in her twenties or thirties in good health. The J gene is TRBJ2-5, the V gene TRBV5-4, with D uncertain. The sample consisted of memory CD4+ T cells sorted from blood. Described subset: CD45RA-negative fraction. Here the CDR3 DNA reads TGTGCCAGCAGCTTACGCGCCGGAAGAGAGACCCAGTACTTC. Its protein is CASSLRAGRETQYF.